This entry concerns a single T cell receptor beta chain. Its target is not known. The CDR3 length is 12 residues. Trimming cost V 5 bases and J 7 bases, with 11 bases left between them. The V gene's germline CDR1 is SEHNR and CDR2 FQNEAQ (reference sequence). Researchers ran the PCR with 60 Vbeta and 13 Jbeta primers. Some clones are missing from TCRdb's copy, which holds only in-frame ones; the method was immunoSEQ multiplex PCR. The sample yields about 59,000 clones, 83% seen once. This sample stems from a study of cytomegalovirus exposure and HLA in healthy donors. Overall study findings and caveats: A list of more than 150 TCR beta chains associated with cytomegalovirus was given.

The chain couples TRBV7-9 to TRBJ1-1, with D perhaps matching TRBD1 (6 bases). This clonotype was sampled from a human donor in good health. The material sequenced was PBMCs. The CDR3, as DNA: TGTGCCAGCAGCAATGGGACAATTGAAGCTTTCTTT. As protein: CASSNGTIEAFF.